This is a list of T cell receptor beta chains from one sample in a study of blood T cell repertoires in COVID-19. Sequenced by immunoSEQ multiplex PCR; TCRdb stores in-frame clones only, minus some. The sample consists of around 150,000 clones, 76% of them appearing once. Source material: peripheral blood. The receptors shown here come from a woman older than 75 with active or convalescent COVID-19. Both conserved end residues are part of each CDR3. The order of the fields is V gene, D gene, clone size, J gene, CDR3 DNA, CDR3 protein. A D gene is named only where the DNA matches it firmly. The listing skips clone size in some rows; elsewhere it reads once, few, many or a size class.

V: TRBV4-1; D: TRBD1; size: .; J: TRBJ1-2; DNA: TGCGCCAGCAGCCGGGAAGGGGGCAACTATGGCTACACCTTC; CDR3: CASSREGGNYGYTF
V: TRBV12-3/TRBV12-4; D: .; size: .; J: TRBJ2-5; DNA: TGTGCCAGCAGTTTTCAGGGGCCAGAGACCCAGTACTTC; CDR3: CASSFQGPETQYF
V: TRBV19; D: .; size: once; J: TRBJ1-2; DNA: TGTGCCAGTGTAGGGGTGCCTAACTATGGCTACACCTTC; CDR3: CASVGVPNYGYTF
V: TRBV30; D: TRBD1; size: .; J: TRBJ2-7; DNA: TGTGCCTGGACCAAACAGACAGGGGCCTCCTACGAGCAGTACTTC; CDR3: CAWTKQTGASYEQYF
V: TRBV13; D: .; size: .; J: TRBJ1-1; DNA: TGTGCCAGCAGCCAAGACTCAGGGTACACTGAAGCTTTCTTT; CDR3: CASSQDSGYTEAFF
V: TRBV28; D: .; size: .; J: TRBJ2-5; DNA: TGTGCCAGCAGTTTCGATGGCGGCCGGGGGGAGACCCAGTACTTC; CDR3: CASSFDGGRGETQYF
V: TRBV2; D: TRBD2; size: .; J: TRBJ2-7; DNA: TGTGCCAGCGAGGGGACTAGCGGGACCCCCTACGAGCAGTACTTC; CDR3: CASEGTSGTPYEQYF
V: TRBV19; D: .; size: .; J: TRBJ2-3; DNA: TGTGCCAGTAGTATCCGGAGAGATACGCAGTATTTT; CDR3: CASSIRRDTQYF
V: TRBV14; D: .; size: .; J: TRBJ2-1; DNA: TGTGCCAGCAGCCAAATGCTACTTAGCAATGAGCAGTTCTTC; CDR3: CASSQMLLSNEQFF
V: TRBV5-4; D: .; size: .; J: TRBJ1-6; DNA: TGTGCCAGCAGCTCAACAGGGACACTTTCACCCCTCCACTTT; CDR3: CASSSTGTLSPLHF
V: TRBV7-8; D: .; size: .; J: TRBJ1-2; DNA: TGTGCCAGCAGCTTATATGCAGGGGCCTACTATGGCTACACCTTC; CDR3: CASSLYAGAYYGYTF
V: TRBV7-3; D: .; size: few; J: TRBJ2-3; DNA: TGTGCCAGCAGCTTAACGGCGGCAGGGACAGATACGCAGTATTTT; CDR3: CASSLTAAGTDTQYF
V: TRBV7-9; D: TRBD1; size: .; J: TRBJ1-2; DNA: TGTGCCAGCAGCCCTCGGGACAGGGTGTCTGGCTACACCTTC; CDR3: CASSPRDRVSGYTF
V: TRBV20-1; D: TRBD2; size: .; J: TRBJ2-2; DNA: TGCAGTGCTAGTTTGGGAGGGACGGGGGAGCTGTTTTTT; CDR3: CSASLGGTGELFF
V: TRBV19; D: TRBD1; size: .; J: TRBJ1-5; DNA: TGTGCCAGTAAGTGGACAGGGGTCAATCAGCCCCAGCATTTT; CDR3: CASKWTGVNQPQHF
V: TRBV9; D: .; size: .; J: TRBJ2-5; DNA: TGTGCCAGCAGCACCGTCGGGGAGACCCAGTACTTC; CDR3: CASSTVGETQYF
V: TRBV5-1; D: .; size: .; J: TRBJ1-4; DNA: TGCGCCAGCACCGTACTCGGCGGCAGAAATAATGAAAAACTGTTTTTT; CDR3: CASTVLGGRNNEKLFF
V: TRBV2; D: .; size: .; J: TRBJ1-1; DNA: TGTGCCCAAACTGGTTTATTGAACACTGAAGCTTTCTTT; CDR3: CAQTGLLNTEAFF
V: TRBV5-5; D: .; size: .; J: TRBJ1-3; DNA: TGTGCCAGCAGCTTGGACATAACCTCTGGAAACACCATATATTTT; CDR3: CASSLDITSGNTIYF
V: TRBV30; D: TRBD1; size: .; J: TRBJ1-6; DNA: TGTGCCTGGTCCGGGACAGGGGCCCTCTCCTATAATTCACCCCTCCACTTT; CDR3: CAWSGTGALSYNSPLHF
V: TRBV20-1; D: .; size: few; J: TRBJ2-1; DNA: TGCAGTGCTAGCAACAATGAGCAGTTCTTC; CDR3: CSASNNEQFF
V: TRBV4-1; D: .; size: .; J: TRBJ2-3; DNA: TGCGCCAGCAGCCCGATCTTGGGAGCGGCGGGAGATACGCAGTATTTT; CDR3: CASSPILGAAGDTQYF
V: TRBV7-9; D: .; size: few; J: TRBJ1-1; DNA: TGTGCCAGCAGCCGTCCCCAGGGTACGAACACTGAAGCTTTCTTT; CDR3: CASSRPQGTNTEAFF
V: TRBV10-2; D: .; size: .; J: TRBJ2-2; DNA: TGCGCCAGCAGACTCTCGAACACCGGGGAGCTGTTTTTT; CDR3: CASRLSNTGELFF
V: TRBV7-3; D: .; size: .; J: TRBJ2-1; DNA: TGTGCCAGCAGCTTAGCGGCTTCCTCCTACAATGAGCAGTTCTTC; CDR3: CASSLAASSYNEQFF
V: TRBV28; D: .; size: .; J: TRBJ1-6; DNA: TGTGCCAGCAGCCTACAGGGCCCTAAAAATTCACCCCTCCACTTT; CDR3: CASSLQGPKNSPLHF